This T cell receptor beta chain was sequenced in a study of blood T cell repertoires in COVID-19. Overall study context: The samples span acute and convalescent COVID-19 from the United States, Italy and Spain. The cDNA or gDNA used as material had been derived from T cells, B-cell-depleted T cells, or PBMCs.

As processed by the authors: Scientists estimated how many nucleated cells there were by amplifying reference gene primers. Clones were sequenced by immunoSEQ multiplex PCR, and TCRdb holds only the in-frame ones, with some missing. V, J and clone size are those of that table, while D and trimming were read from the DNA. The data hold roughly 70,000 clones, with 89% observed a single time. Germline values: CDR1 MNHEY, CDR2 SVGEGT. V lost 2 bases to trimming and J lost 7 bases; unmatched junction nucleotides: 22. The CDR3 length is 20 residues. The chain combines TRBV6-2 or TRBV6-3 with TRBJ2-1; the match to TRBD1 covers 8 bases. Material for sequencing was peripheral blood. The receptor's source is a woman aged 50 to 60 with active COVID-19. CDR3 bases: TGTGCCAGCAGTTACCCATCGATGGCAACCCCGGGACAGGTCGTTAATGAGCAGTTCTTC. It specifies CASSYPSMATPGQVVNEQFF.